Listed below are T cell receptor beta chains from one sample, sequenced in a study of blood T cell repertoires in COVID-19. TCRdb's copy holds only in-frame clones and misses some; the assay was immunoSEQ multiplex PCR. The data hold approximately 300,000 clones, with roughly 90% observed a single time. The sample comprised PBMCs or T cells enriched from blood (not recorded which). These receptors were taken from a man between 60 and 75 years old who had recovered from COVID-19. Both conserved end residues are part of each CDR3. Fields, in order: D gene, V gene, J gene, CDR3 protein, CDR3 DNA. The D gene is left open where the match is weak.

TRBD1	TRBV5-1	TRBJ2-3	CASRETGTGGDTQYF	TGCGCCAGCAGGGAAACCGGGACAGGGGGAGATACGCAGTATTTT
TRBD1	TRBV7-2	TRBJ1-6	CASSLYGQAIPLHF	TGTGCCAGCAGCTTATACGGACAGGCGATACCCCTCCACTTT
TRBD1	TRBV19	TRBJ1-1	CAARTGWSSEAFF	TGTGCCGCAAGGACAGGGTGGAGCTCTGAAGCTTTCTTT
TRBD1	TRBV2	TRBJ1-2	CASSLDRVGYTF	TGTGCCAGCAGTCTCGACAGGGTTGGCTACACCTTC
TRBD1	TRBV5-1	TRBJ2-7	CASSLNPGQTYEQYF	TGCGCCAGCAGTTTAAATCCGGGACAGACCTACGAGCAGTACTTC
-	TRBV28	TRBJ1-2	CASSLWTGSGGYTF	TGTGCCAGCAGTTTATGGACGGGTTCTGGCGGCTACACCTTC
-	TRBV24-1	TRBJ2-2	CATSDRAARETGELFF	TGTGCCACCAGTGATCGGGCGGCTCGGGAAACCGGGGAGCTGTTTTTT
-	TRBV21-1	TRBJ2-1	CASSPNGQTLGNEQFF	TGTGCCAGCAGCCCAAACGGACAGACCCTCGGCAATGAGCAGTTCTTC
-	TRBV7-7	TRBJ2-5	CASSKRGNPETQYF	TGTGCTAGCAGCAAGAGGGGGAACCCAGAGACCCAGTACTTC
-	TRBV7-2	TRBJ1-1	CASSPAGVNTEAFF	TGTGCCAGCAGCCCCGCTGGAGTGAACACTGAAGCTTTCTTT
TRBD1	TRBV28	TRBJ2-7	CASSLHGRGPVTYEQYF	TGTGCCAGCAGTTTGCATGGCAGGGGGCCGGTCACCTACGAGCAGTACTTC
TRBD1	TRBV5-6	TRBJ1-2	CASSGGTGLGGYTF	TGTGCCAGCAGCGGAGGGACAGGGTTAGGCGGCTACACCTTC
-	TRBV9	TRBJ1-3	CASTGGIEGNTIYF	TGTGCCAGCACCGGTGGTATCGAGGGAAACACCATATATTTT